Sequencing of this T cell receptor beta chain was carried out in a study of blood T cell repertoires in COVID-19. Sequencing was performed with immunoSEQ multiplex PCR; in TCRdb, only in-frame clones are kept and a portion is missing. The sample has some 97,000 clones, 85% to 90% seen once; the top ten hold about 5%. Sequences were obtained from peripheral blood. This TCR derives from a human donor in a cohort sampled during active COVID-19.

Written as DNA, the CDR3 is TGTGCCAGCAGCCGTACGGGACAGGCGAATGAGCAGTTCTTC. This encodes CASSRTGQANEQFF. This chain links TRBV7-9 with TRBJ2-1; 8 nucleotides match TRBD1. Unmatched junction bases numbered 7, after V lost 5 bases and J lost 7 bases. CDR3 size: 14 residues. Germline-derived CDR1 and CDR2 are SEHNR and FQNEAQ (reference sequence).